These T cell receptor beta chains were read from a single sample in a study of T cells in Graves' hyperthyroidism and ophthalmopathy. TCRdb re-derived calls from the multiplex PCR reads in MiXCR, one entry per CDR3 protein. The sample includes about 640,000 distinct CDR3 sequences, 20% to 25% of them seen just once. Sequenced input: blood. Receptors originate from a man in his thirties or forties with Graves' ophthalmopathy. The CDR3 runs from the conserved cysteine through the conserved F or W. The D gene is left open where the match is weak. The size entry is marked missing in some rows and otherwise reads once, few, many or a size class.

j_call	d_call	v_call	clone_size	cdr3_nt	cdr3_aa
TRBJ2-7	-	TRBV6-5	many	TGTGCCAGCAGTTACTCGAAAACTAAGTTCTCCTACGAGCAGTACTTC	CASSYSKTKFSYEQYF
TRBJ2-2	-	TRBV2	few	TGTGCCAGCAACCGACAGAACACCGGGGAGCTGTTTTTT	CASNRQNTGELFF
TRBJ1-5	-	TRBV12-3/TRBV12-4	many	TGTGCCAGCACGCCCGAGGGGTTGCCCAATCAGCCCCAGCATTTT	CASTPEGLPNQPQHF
TRBJ2-5	-	TRBV10-3	few	TGTGCCATCAGTGTCGGAAGGGACCAAGAGACCCAGTACTTC	CAISVGRDQETQYF
TRBJ2-3	TRBD2	TRBV20-1	few	TGCAGTGCCCTTCTTAGCGGGATTAGCACAGATACGCAGTATTTT	CSALLSGISTDTQYF
TRBJ2-3	-	TRBV7-9	-	TGTGCCAGCAGCTTAACTCCGGGACTTCCAGATACGCAGTATTTT	CASSLTPGLPDTQYF
TRBJ2-1	-	TRBV28	-	TGTGGTGTTGGGGATGAGCAGTTCTTC	CGVGDEQFF
TRBJ2-7	TRBD2	TRBV7-9	few	TGTGCCAGCAGCTTAGGTACCCGTAGCGGGAGACTCGACGAGCAGTACTTC	CASSLGTRSGRLDEQYF
TRBJ2-1	-	TRBV27	-	TGTGCCAGCAGTTTATCGTGGCCGGACAGGCAGTTCTTC	CASSLSWPDRQFF
TRBJ1-4	-	TRBV9	few	TGTGCCAGCAGCCCGACGTGGGGAGCAACTAATGAAAAACTGTTTTTT	CASSPTWGATNEKLFF
TRBJ2-7	TRBD1	TRBV5-1	few	TGCGCCAGCAGCTGGGCTGGGACAGAGTACTACGAGCAGTACTTC	CASSWAGTEYYEQYF
TRBJ1-1	TRBD1	TRBV28	many	TGTGCCAGCAGCCTGACAGGGGGGGTGAACACTGAAGCTTTCTTT	CASSLTGGVNTEAFF
TRBJ2-7	-	TRBV10-3	-	TGTGCCATCAAGGCGGGGGCATACGAGCAGTACTTC	CAIKAGAYEQYF
TRBJ2-3	-	TRBV3-1	-	TGTGCCAGCAGCCAAGTCGATCGCGAGAGGTCAGATACGCAGTATTTT	CASSQVDRERSDTQYF
TRBJ1-1	TRBD1	TRBV20-1	many	TGCAGTGGGACAGGGGGCGCAAACACTGAAGCTTTCTTT	CSGTGGANTEAFF
TRBJ1-1	-	TRBV9	few	TGTGCCAGCAGCGTAGATCATGTCGGGGAAGCTTTCTTT	CASSVDHVGEAFF
TRBJ2-5	-	TRBV27	few	TGTGCCAGCAGCCCTCGGGTACACATCCAAGAGACCCAGTACTTC	CASSPRVHIQETQYF
TRBJ2-1	-	TRBV28	few	TGTGCCAGCACTATGCGGGCAGAAAACAATGAGCAGTTCTTC	CASTMRAENNEQFF
TRBJ2-4	TRBD1	TRBV13	many	TGTGCCAGCAGCTCAAGGGACAGGGGAAACATTCAGTACTTC	CASSSRDRGNIQYF
TRBJ2-6	-	TRBV6-2/TRBV6-3	few	TGTGCCAGCAGTCGGGAATCTGGGGCCAACGTCCTGACTTTC	CASSRESGANVLTF
TRBJ2-3	-	TRBV11-2	few	TGTGCCAGCAGCGACAAAACTAGCACAGATACGCAGTATTTT	CASSDKTSTDTQYF
TRBJ1-5	-	TRBV28	-	TGTGCCAGCAGAGAAGTGGGGGGGCCTCAGCCCCAGCATTTT	CASREVGGPQPQHF
TRBJ1-2	-	TRBV9	few	TGTGCCAGCAATGGTGTTGGTCATGGCTACACCTTC	CASNGVGHGYTF
TRBJ2-1	TRBD2	TRBV5-1	-	TGCGCCAGCACCCCCCTAGCGGGAGGTCCCAATGAGCAGTTCTTC	CASTPLAGGPNEQFF
TRBJ2-6	-	TRBV6-1	-	TGTGCCAGCAGTGAGTCCGGGGCCAACGTCCTGACTTTC	CASSESGANVLTF
TRBJ1-1	TRBD1	TRBV6-1	-	TGTGCCAGCAGTGTCTCAGGGGGCTATTCCAACACTGAAGCTTTCTTT	CASSVSGGYSNTEAFF
TRBJ2-1	-	TRBV20-1	-	TGCAGTGCTAGAGATCGCGAGGAGGAGCAGTTCTTC	CSARDREEEQFF
TRBJ1-1	-	TRBV5-6	few	TGTGCCAGCAGCTTCCGAGGGGGAGGGAACACTGAAGCTTTCTTT	CASSFRGGGNTEAFF
TRBJ2-1	TRBD2	TRBV6-6	-	TGTGCCAGCAGTTACTCGTCACCTCTAGCGGGAGGAAACAATGAGCAGTTCTTC	CASSYSSPLAGGNNEQFF
TRBJ1-3	-	TRBV7-2	few	TGTGCCAGCAGCGCAGGACACAGGGTAAAGAACACCATATATTTT	CASSAGHRVKNTIYF